The 9 T cell receptor beta chains below were found in one sample sequenced in a study of T cell responses to AZD1222 COVID-19 vaccine (dated by TCRdb to the early 2020s). Sample time point, as interpreted from the label and publication: baseline before first vaccination. In the paper's terms, the treatment or condition label means: meningococcal conjugate vaccine given as trial control. The method was the immunoSEQ multiplex PCR assay. Entries here come from immuneACCESS through TCRdb and include only in-frame sequences with V and J called. Some clones fail to appear in such tables; in the studies checked, an unresolved V gene covers under half of the shortfall, and the cause of the remainder is unknown. This sample lists 100,000 to 150,000 clones; approximately 90% were detected once. The top ten hold over 8.5% of the sample. Specimen: peripheral blood, collected on day 0 of MenACWY control vaccination. These receptor sequences come from an adult in good health.

V is TRBV12-3 or TRBV12-4 and J is TRBJ1-2; maybe TRBD1 (6 bases). V was cut by 6 bases and J by 2 bases, with 10 bases left in between. The CDR3 loop spans 13 amino acids. In DNA, the CDR3 is TGTGCCAGCAGCCCCGGACAGAACTATGGCTACACCTTC. Translation gives CASSPGQNYGYTF.

The rearrangement uses TRBV6-6 and TRBJ1-5; 10 bases fit TRBD1. Germline V gives CDR1 MNHNY, CDR2 SVGAGI (reference sequence). Trimming took 5 bases from V and 9 from J; bases not matched to a gene: 7. The CDR3 is made up of 14 amino acids. This CDR3 reads CASSPGQGVPPQHF. CDR3 bases: TGTGCCAGCAGTCCCGGACAGGGGGTACCGCCCCAGCATTTT.

This clone has only one observation. The genes are TRBV3-1 (or the pseudogene TRBV3-2) and TRBJ1-3; no definite D call. The germline gives CDR1 LGHDT, CDR2 YNNKEL (reference sequence). V was shortened by 2 bases and J by 0 bases, with 8 bases between the two germline ends. CDR3 size: 15 residues. CDR3 nucleotide sequence: TGTGCCAGCAGCCAAACTTACAGCTCTGGAAACACCATATATTTT. Its translation: CASSQTYSSGNTIYF.

The V gene is TRBV7-9, the J gene TRBJ2-1, with TRBD2 identical over 9 bases. The CDR3 runs to 15 residues. V lost 4 bases to trimming and J lost 7 bases; unmatched junction nucleotides: 8. Looked up from germline, CDR1 is SEHNR and CDR2 is FQNEAQ (reference sequence). The CDR3 loop reads CASSSLAGTLNEQFF. Written as DNA, the CDR3 is TGTGCCAGCAGCTCCCTAGCGGGAACTTTGAATGAGCAGTTCTTC.

Regarding this clone: Relative to the germline gene, one junction end is altered; a read error may explain this. The chain recombines TRBV13 with TRBJ1-2; a weak D match, TRBD1 (6 bases). The CDR3 runs to 13 residues. Germline-derived CDR1 and CDR2 are PRHDT and FYEKMQ (reference sequence). The CDR3 reads CASSVGGVGGYTF. CDR3 bases: TGTGCCAGCAGCGTAGGGGGGGTAGGTGGCTACACCTTC.

This clone was observed a few times. The J gene is TRBJ1-1, the V gene TRBV6-6, with D unresolved. The CDR3 totals 14 residues. CDR1 and CDR2 from the germline V gene are MNHNY and SVGAGI (reference sequence). Between the trimmed V and J ends, which lost 5 bases and 3 bases, there was a span of 13 bases. The CDR3 coding sequence is TGTGCCAGCAGTCAGAACACGGGTCACACTGAAGCTTTCTTT. Amino acid sequence: CASSQNTGHTEAFF.

This chain connects TRBV5-1 to TRBJ2-1; 9 bases are a match to TRBD2. Germline assignment: CDR1 SGHRS and CDR2 YFSETQ. Trimming cost V 0 bases and J 2 bases; bases outside gene matches: 3. The CDR3 spans 16 residues. Here the CDR3 reads CASSLGGLAAYNEQFF. The CDR3, as DNA: TGCGCCAGCAGCTTGGGGGGACTAGCCGCCTACAATGAGCAGTTCTTC.

This clone showed up just once. The chain carries TRBV5-6 and TRBJ2-2; unclear D gene. The germline V gene has CDR1 SGHDT and CDR2 YYEEEE. V gave up 3 bases and J gave up 6 bases, with 9 bases separating them. There are 13 residues in the CDR3. The CDR3 sequence is CASSSGTPGELFF. CDR3 sequence (DNA): TGTGCCAGCAGCTCCGGAACCCCCGGGGAGCTGTTTTTT.

The chain uses TRBV28 and TRBJ2-3; D may be TRBD2 (7 bases). V was trimmed by 10 bases and J by 0 bases, leaving 14 bases between them. CDR1 and CDR2 from the germline V gene are MDHEN and SYDVKM. The CDR3 is made up of 14 amino acids. In DNA, the CDR3 is TGTGCCACCCGGGGGGCAATTAGCACAGATACGCAGTATTTT. Its translation: CATRGAISTDTQYF.